This T cell receptor (beta chain) was observed in a study of vaccination and CD4 T cells after COVID-19. Study context: Every participant was given two doses of BNT162b2 or mRNA-1273 vaccine.

The sample's treatment: approximately nine-day PBMC culture with coronavirus spike peptide pools or control peptides (ViraFEST assay). T cells were expanded with peptide pools, and expanded clonotypes were identified by TCR sequencing. Negative selection enriched CD4+ T cells from cultures at less than 11 days. An Oncomine TCR Beta short-read assay was used to sequence the DNA from cultured CD4+ T cells. MiXCR, applied by TCRdb to the PCR reads, yields one record per CDR3 protein. The sample consists of about 20,000 distinct CDR3 sequences, approximately 49% of them appearing once. CDR3 length: 16 amino acids. After removal of 1 base from V and 8 bases from J, the junction contained 6 bases not matched to a gene. Per the germline V gene, CDR1 is SGHTA and CDR2 is FQGNSA. This clonotype was found a few times. Antigen: not known.

V gene TRBV7-2 combines with J gene TRBJ1-6; 9 positions agree with TRBD1. The sample consisted of CD4+ T cells from blood, cultured in vitro, taken before SARS-CoV-2 vaccination. The TCR sequence derives from a human donor who had recovered from COVID-19. The CDR3 reads CASSLGGTGSDSPLHF. CDR3 coding DNA: TGTGCCAGCAGCTTAGGAGGGACAGGGAGTGATTCACCCCTCCACTTT.